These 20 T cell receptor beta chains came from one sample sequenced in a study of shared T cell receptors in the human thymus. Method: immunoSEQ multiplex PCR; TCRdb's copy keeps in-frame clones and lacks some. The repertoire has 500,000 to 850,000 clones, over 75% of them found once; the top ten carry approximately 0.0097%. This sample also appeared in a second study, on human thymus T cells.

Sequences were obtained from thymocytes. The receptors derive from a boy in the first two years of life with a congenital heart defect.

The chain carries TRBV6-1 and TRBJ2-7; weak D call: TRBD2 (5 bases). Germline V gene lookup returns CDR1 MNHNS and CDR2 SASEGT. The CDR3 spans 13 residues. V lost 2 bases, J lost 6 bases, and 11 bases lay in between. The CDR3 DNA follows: TGTGCCAGCAGTGAAATCGGGGTCGCCGAGCAGTACTTC. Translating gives CASSEIGVAEQYF.

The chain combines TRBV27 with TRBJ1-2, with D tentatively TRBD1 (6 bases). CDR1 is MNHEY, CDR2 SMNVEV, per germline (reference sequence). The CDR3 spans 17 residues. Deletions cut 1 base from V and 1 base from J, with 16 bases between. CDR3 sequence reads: CASSLFPDRNLNYGYTF. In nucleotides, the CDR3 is TGTGCCAGCAGTTTATTCCCAGACAGGAACCTTAACTATGGCTACACCTTC.

This CDR3 is CASSLTLGGDTQYF. The CDR3 nucleotides read TGCGCCAGCAGCTTGACTCTAGGAGGGGATACGCAGTATTTT. This chain uses TRBV5-1 with TRBJ2-3; D perhaps matches TRBD2 (6 bases). Trimming removed 1 base from V and 6 bases from J, with 12 bases in between. The CDR3 length is 14 residues. Germline V gene sequence: CDR1 SGHRS, CDR2 YFSETQ.

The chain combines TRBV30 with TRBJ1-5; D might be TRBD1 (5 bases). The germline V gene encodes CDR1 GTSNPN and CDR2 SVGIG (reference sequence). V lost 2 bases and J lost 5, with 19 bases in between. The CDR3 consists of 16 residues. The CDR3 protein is CAWSSLQGNKDQPQHF. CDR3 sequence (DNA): TGTGCCTGGAGTTCCCTCCAGGGAAATAAGGATCAGCCCCAGCATTTT.

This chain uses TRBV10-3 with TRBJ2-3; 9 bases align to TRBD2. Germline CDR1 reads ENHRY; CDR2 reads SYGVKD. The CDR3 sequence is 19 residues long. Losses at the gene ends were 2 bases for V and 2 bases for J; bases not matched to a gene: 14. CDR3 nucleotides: TGTGCCATCAGTGAGAACCCTCTTGGCGGGAGGGGGCCCACAGATACGCAGTATTTT. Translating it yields CAISENPLGGRGPTDTQYF.

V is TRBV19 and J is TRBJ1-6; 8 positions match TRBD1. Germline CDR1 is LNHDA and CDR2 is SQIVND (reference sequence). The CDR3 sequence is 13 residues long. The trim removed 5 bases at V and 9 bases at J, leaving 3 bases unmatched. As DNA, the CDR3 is TGTGCCAGTAGTGACAGGGGTGCTTCACCCCTCCACTTT. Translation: CASSDRGASPLHF.

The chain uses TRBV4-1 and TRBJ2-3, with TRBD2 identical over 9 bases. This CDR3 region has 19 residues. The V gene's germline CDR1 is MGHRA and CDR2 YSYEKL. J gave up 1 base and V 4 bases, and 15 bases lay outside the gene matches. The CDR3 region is CASSPLGRGGTGGTDTQYF. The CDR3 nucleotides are TGCGCCAGCAGCCCTCTCGGGCGGGGGGGAACCGGGGGCACAGATACGCAGTATTTT.

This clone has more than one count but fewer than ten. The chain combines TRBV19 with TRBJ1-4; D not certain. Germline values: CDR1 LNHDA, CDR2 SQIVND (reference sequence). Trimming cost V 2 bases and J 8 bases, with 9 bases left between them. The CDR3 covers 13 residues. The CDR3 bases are TGTGCCAGTAGTATATCGGGAAAGGAAAAACTGTTTTTT. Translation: CASSISGKEKLFF.

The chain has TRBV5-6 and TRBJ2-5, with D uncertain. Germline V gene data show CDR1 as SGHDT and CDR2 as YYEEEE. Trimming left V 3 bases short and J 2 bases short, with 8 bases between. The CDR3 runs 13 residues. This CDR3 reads CASSSSWQETQYF. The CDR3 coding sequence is TGTGCCAGCAGCTCAAGCTGGCAAGAGACCCAGTACTTC.

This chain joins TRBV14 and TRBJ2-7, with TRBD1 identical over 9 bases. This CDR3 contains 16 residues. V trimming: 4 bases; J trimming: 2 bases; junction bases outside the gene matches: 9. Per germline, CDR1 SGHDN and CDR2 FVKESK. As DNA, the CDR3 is TGTGCCAGCAGCCCCCGGGACAGGGTGCAAGCCTACGAGCAGTACTTC. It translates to CASSPRDRVQAYEQYF.

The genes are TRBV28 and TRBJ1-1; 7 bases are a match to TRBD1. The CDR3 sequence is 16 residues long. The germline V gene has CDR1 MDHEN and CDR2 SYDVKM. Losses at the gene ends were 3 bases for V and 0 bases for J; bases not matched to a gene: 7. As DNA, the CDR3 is TGTGCCAGCAGTTTGAGGACAGGTGCGATGAACACTGAAGCTTTCTTT. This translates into CASSLRTGAMNTEAFF.

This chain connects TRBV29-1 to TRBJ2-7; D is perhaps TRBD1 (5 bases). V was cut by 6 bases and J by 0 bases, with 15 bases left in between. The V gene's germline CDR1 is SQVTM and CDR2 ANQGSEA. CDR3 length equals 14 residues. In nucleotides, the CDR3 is TGCAGCGTAGTACCCGGACACTTCTCCTACGAGCAGTACTTC. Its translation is CSVVPGHFSYEQYF.

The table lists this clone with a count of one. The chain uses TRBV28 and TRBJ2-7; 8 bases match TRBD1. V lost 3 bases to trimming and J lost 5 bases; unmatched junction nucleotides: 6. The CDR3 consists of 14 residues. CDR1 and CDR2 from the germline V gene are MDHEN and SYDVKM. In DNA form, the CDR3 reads TGTGCCAGCAGTTTCAGGGGGCAAGAAAACGAGCAGTACTTC. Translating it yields CASSFRGQENEQYF.

The CDR3 sequence: CASSIFRVLQNTEAFF. The CDR3, as DNA: TGTGCCAGCAGTATATTCCGGGTGCTACAGAACACTGAAGCTTTCTTT. The chain carries TRBV27 and TRBJ1-1; D uncertain. The V and J ends lost 5 bases and 1 base respectively, with 17 bases between them. Per germline, CDR1 MNHEY and CDR2 SMNVEV (reference sequence). The CDR3 spans 16 residues.

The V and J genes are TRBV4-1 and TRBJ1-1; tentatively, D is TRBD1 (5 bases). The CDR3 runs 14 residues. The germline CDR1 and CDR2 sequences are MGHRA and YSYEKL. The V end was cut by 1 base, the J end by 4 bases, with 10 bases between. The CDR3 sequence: CASSQVGGTTEAFF. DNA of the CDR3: TGCGCCAGCAGCCAAGTGGGGGGAACCACTGAAGCTTTCTTT.

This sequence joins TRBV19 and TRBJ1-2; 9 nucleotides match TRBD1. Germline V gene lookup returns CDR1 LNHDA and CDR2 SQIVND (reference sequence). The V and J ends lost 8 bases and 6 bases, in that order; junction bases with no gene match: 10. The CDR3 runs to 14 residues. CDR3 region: CASSTGGAFDGYTF. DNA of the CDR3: TGTGCCAGTTCAACAGGGGGCGCGTTTGATGGCTACACCTTC.

The CDR3 loop is CATSREFNRRSNQPQHF. The CDR3 DNA follows: TGTGCCACCAGCAGAGAGTTTAACAGGCGGAGCAATCAGCCCCAGCATTTT. This chain links TRBV15 with TRBJ1-5, with D possibly TRBD1 on 5 matching bases. There are 17 residues in the CDR3. The V end was cut by 0 bases, the J end by 1 base, with 13 bases between. Per germline, CDR1 LNHNV and CDR2 YYDKDF (reference sequence).

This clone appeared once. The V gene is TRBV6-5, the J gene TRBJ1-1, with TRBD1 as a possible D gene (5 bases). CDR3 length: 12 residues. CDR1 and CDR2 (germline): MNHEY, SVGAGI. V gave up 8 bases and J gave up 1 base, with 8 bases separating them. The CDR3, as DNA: TGTGCCAGCTACAGGAAGAACACTGAAGCTTTCTTT. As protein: CASYRKNTEAFF.

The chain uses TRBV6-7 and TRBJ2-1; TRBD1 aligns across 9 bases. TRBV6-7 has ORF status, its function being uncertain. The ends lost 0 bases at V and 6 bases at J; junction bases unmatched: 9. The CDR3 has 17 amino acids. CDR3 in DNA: TGTGCCAGCAGTTACTCTGACGGGACAGGGCTTTCCAATGAGCAGTTCTTC. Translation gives CASSYSDGTGLSNEQFF.

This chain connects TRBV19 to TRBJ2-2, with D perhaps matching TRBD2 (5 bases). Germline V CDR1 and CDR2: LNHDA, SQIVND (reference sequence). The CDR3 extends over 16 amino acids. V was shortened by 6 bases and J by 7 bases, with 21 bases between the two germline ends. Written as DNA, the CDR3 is TGTGCCAGTAGCATCCTCCGGGGAGTACCCGGCGGGGAGCTGTTTTTT. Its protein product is CASSILRGVPGGELFF.